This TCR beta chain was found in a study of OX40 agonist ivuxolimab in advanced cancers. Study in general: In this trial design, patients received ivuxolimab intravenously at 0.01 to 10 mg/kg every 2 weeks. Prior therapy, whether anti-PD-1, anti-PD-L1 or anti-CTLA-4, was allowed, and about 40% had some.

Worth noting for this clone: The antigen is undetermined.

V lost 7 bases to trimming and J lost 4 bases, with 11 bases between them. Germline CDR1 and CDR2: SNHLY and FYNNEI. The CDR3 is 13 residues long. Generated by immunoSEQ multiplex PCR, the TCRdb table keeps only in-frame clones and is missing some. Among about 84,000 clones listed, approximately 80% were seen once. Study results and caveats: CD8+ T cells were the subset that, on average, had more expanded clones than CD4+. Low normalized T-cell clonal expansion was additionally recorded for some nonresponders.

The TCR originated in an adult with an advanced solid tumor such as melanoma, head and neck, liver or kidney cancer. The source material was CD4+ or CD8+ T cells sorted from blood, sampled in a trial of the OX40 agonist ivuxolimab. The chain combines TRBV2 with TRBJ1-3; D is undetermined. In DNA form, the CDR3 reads TGTGCCAGCACTCGGACGGCAGGAAACACCATATATTTT. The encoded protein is CASTRTAGNTIYF.